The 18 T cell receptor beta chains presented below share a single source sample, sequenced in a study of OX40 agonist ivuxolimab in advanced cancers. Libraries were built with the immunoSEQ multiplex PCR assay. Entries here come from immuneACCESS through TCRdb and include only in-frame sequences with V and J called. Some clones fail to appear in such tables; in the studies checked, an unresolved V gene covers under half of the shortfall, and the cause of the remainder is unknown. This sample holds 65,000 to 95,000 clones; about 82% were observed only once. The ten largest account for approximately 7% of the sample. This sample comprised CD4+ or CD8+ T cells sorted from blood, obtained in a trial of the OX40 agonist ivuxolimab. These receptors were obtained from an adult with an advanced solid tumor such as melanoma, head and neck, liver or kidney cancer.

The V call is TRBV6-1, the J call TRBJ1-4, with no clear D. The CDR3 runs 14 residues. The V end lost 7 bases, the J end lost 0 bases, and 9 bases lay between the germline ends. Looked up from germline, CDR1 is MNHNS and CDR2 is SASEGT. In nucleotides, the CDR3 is TGTGCCAGCATAGGACTGACAACTAATGAAAAACTGTTTTTT. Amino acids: CASIGLTTNEKLFF.

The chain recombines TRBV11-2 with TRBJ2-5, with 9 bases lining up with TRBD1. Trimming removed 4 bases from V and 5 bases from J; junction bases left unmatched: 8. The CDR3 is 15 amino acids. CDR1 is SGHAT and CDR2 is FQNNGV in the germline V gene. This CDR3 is CASSWGQGQGETQYF. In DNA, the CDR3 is TGTGCCAGCAGCTGGGGACAGGGCCAGGGGGAGACCCAGTACTTC. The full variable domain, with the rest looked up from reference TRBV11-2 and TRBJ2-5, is EAGVAQSPRYKIIEKRQSVAFWCNPISGHATLYWYQQILGQGPKLLIQFQNNGVVDDSQLPKDRFSAERLKGVDSTLKIQPAKLEDSAVYLCASSWGQGQGETQYFGPGTRLLVL.

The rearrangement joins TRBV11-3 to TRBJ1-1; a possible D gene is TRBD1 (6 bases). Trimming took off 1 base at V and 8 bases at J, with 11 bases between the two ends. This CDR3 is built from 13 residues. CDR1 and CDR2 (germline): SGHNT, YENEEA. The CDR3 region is CASSLGDTREAFF. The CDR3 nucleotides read TGTGCCAGCAGCTTAGGGGACACCCGGGAAGCTTTCTTT.

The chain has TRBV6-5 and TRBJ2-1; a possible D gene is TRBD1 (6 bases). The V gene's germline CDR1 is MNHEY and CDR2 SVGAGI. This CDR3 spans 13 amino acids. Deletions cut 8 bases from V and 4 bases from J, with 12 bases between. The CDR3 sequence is CASLFGQYNEQFF. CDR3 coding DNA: TGTGCCAGCCTGTTCGGACAGTACAATGAGCAGTTCTTC.

The CDR3 DNA reads TGTGCCAGCAGTGAAGCAGCGGGGGGGCAAGAGACCCAGTACTTC. It encodes CASSEAAGGQETQYF. The chain is built from TRBV6-1 and TRBJ2-5, with 10 bases matching TRBD2. CDR3 size: 15 residues. Germline trimming cut 0 bases from V and 2 bases from J; bases unmatched to any gene: 0. Per the germline V gene, CDR1 is MNHNS and CDR2 is SASEGT.

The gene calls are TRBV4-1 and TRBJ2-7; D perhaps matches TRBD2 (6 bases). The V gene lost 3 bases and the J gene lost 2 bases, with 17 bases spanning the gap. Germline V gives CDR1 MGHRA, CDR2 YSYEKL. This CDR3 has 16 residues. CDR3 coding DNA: TGCGCCAGCAGCCAGGAGGAGGGTCTGGGGACCTACGAGCAGTACTTC. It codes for CASSQEEGLGTYEQYF.

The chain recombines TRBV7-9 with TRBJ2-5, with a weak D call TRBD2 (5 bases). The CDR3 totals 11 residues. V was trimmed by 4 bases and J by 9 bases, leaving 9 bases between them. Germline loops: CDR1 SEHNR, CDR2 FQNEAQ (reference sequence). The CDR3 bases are TGTGCCAGCAGCTCGTGGGGAGCCCAGTACTTC. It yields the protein CASSSWGAQYF.

CDR3: CASSLDTQETQYF. In DNA, the CDR3 is TGCGCCAGCAGCTTGGATACTCAAGAGACCCAGTACTTC. The chain employs TRBV5-1 and TRBJ2-5, with D unresolved. The CDR3 covers 13 residues. V was clipped by 0 bases and J by 2 bases, with 5 bases between them. Germline values: CDR1 SGHRS, CDR2 YFSETQ.

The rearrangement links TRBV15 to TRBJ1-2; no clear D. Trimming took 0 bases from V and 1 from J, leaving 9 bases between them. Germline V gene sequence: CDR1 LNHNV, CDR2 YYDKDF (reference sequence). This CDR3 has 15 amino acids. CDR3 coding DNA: TGTGCCACCAGCAGAGAGGGCTTATTTAACTATGGCTACACCTTC. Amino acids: CATSREGLFNYGYTF.

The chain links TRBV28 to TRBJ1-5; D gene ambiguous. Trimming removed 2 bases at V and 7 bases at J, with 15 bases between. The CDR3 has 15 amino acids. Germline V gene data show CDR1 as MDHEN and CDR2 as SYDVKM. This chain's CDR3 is CASSLGGFWQQPQHF. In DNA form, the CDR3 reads TGTGCCAGCAGTTTAGGAGGGTTTTGGCAACAGCCCCAGCATTTT.

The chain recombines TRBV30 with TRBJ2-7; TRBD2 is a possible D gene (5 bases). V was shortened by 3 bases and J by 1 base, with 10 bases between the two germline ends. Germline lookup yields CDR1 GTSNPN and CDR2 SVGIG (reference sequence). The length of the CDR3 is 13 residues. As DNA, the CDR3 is TGTGCCTGGAGCCTAGGAGGTTCCTACGAGCAGTACTTC. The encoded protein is CAWSLGGSYEQYF.

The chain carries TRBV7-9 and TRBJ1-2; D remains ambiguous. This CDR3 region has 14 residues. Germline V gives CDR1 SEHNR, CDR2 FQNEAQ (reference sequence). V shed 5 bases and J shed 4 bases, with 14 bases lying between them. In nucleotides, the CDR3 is TGTGCCAGCAGCCCAGATCCAGGTACCTATGGCTACACCTTC. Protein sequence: CASSPDPGTYGYTF.

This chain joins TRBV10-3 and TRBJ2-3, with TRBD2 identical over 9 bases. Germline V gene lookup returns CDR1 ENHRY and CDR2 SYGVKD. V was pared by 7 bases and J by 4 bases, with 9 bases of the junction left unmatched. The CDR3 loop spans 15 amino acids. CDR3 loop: CAITTGLARADTQYF. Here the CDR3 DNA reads TGTGCCATCACCACCGGACTAGCGCGCGCAGATACGCAGTATTTT.

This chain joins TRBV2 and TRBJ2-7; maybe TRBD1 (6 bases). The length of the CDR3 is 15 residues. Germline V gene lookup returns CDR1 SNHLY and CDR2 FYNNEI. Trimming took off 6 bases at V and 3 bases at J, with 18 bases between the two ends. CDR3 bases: TGTGCCAGCAGCGTTAATAGGGACAAGTACTACGAGCAGTACTTC. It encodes CASSVNRDKYYEQYF.

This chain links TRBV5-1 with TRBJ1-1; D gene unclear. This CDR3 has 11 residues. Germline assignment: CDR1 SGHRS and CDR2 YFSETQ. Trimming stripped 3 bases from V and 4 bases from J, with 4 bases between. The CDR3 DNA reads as TGCGCCAGCAGCTCGCCCACTGAAGCTTTCTTT. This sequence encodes CASSSPTEAFF.

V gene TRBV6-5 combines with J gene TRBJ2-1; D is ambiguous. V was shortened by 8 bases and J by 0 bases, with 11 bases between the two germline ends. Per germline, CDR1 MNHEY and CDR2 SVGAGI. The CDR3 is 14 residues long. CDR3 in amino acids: CASGKRSSYNEQFF. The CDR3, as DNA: TGTGCCAGCGGAAAAAGGAGCTCCTACAATGAGCAGTTCTTC.

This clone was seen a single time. CDR3 in DNA: TGTGCCATCAGCTCGGGGGGTGCCAACTATGGCTACACCTTC. Translated, it gives CAISSGGANYGYTF. V usage is TRBV10-3 and J usage is TRBJ1-2; weak D call: TRBD1 (5 bases). The CDR3 extends over 14 amino acids. The V end was cut by 6 bases, the J end by 2 bases, with 13 bases between. From germline, CDR1 is ENHRY and CDR2 SYGVKD.

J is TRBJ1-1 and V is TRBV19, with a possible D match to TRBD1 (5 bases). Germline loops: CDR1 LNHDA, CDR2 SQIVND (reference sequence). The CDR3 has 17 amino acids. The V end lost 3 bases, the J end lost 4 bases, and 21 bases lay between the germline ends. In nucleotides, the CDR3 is TGTGCCAGTAGTATCCGGTCTCTCGGGACTGTTGGCACTGAAGCTTTCTTT. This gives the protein CASSIRSLGTVGTEAFF.